These 32 T cell receptor beta chains share one sample of origin, sequenced in a study of identical twins' blood T cells. TCRdb used MiXCR to reprocess the 5' RACE reads, holding one entry per CDR3 protein. The profile shows hundreds of thousands of distinct CDR3 sequences, over 25% of them singletons. Sequenced input: PBMCs. Receptor source: a woman aged 18 to 55 in good health.

This clonotype showed up many times. The gene calls are TRBV29-1 and TRBJ2-1; perhaps TRBD2 as D (5 bases). V shed 7 bases and J shed 2 bases, with 12 bases lying between them. There are 13 residues in the CDR3. Germline V lookup: CDR1 SQVTM, CDR2 ANQGSEA. CDR3 DNA: TGCAGCGGGGGAGCACCAACCTACAATGAGCAGTTCTTC. Amino acid sequence: CSGGAPTYNEQFF.

This clonotype has ten or more counts. V and J are TRBV20-1 and TRBJ2-3, with 11 positions matching TRBD2. Per the germline V gene, CDR1 is DFQATT and CDR2 is SNEGSKA (reference sequence). Losses at the gene ends were 0 bases for V and 6 bases for J; bases not matched to a gene: 2. This CDR3 is built from 14 residues. The DNA for the CDR3 is TGCAGTGCTAGAGATATAGCGGGAGGGGATACGCAGTATTTT. This encodes CSARDIAGGDTQYF.

The V call is TRBV29-1, the J call TRBJ2-3, with a possible D match to TRBD2 (6 bases). V lost 3 bases and J lost 1, with 11 bases in between. The germline gives CDR1 SQVTM, CDR2 ANQGSEA. The CDR3 is 14 residues long. This CDR3 is CSVEGRGGTDTQYF. CDR3 coding DNA: TGCAGCGTTGAGGGGCGGGGCGGCACAGATACGCAGTATTTT.

With respect to this clonotype: The junction does not match germline at one end; this may be a read error. This CDR3 reads CVSSSIRYNEQFF. CDR3 nucleotide sequence: TGTGTCAGCAGCTCTATTCGCTACAATGAGCAGTTCTTC. The chain combines TRBV7-6 with TRBJ2-1; D uncertain. Germline CDR1 and CDR2: SGHVS and FNYEAQ. This CDR3 spans 13 amino acids.

As for this clonotype: Germline and junction disagree at one end, which may indicate a read error. The chain uses TRBV10-3 and TRBJ2-7; 12 bases agree with TRBD2. Germline V gene lookup returns CDR1 ENHRY and CDR2 SYGVKD. The CDR3 extends over 14 amino acids. This CDR3 reads CAIRGLAGSYEQCF. The CDR3 DNA follows: TGTGCCATCAGAGGACTAGCGGGATCCTACGAGCAGTGCTTC.

The genes are TRBV6-5 and TRBJ1-1, with D possibly TRBD1 on 5 matching bases. The V gene's germline CDR1 is MNHEY and CDR2 SVGAGI. Trimming took off 5 bases at V and 3 bases at J, with 10 bases between the two ends. This CDR3 region has 13 residues. The CDR3 bases are TGTGCCAGCAGTGCACCAGGGTACACTGAAGCTTTCTTT. It translates to CASSAPGYTEAFF.

This chain links TRBV3-1 with TRBJ1-2; D unresolved. The ends were cut back, 1 base at V and 6 bases at J, with 9 bases in the middle. The CDR3 contains 13 residues. Germline CDR1 LGHDT, CDR2 YNNKEL (reference sequence). CDR3 region: CASSQGVRNGYTF. In DNA, the CDR3 is TGTGCCAGCAGCCAAGGGGTCAGGAATGGCTACACCTTC.

The chain couples TRBV20-1 to TRBJ2-3; D tentatively fits TRBD1 or TRBD2 (5 bases each). CDR1 DFQATT and CDR2 SNEGSKA come from the germline V gene (reference sequence). With 2 bases removed from V and 2 bases from J, the gap between germline ends came to 17 bases. The CDR3 consists of 16 residues. The CDR3: CSARHLHRDPTDTQYF. Here the CDR3 DNA reads TGCAGTGCTAGACACCTCCACCGGGACCCCACAGATACGCAGTATTTT.

Remarks on this clonotype: This may arise from a read error, as a much more abundant clone is one base away. The chain joins TRBV5-1 to TRBJ2-3; tentatively, D is TRBD1 or TRBD2 (6 bases each). This CDR3 spans 14 amino acids. V lost 0 bases, J lost 10 bases, and 15 bases lay in between. Germline V gene data show CDR1 as SGHRS and CDR2 as YFSETQ. CDR3 protein: CASSLEGGLDAQYF. The CDR3 DNA reads as TGCGCCAGCAGCTTGGAGGGGGGTTTGGATGCGCAGTATTTT.

V gene TRBV29-1 combines with J gene TRBJ2-3; TRBD2 matches at 7 bases. The CDR3 is 15 residues long. From germline, CDR1 is SQVTM and CDR2 ANQGSEA. The V and J ends lost 7 bases and 0 bases, in that order; junction bases with no gene match: 10. CDR3 loop: CSARRLASSTDTQYF. CDR3 nucleotide sequence: TGCAGCGCCCGCCGACTAGCATCTAGCACAGATACGCAGTATTTT.

This clonotype came up a few times. The chain couples TRBV9 to TRBJ2-5, with TRBD1 matching over 7 bases. The junction had 13 bases not matched to a gene; V was cut back by 4 bases and J by 4 bases. This CDR3 is built from 16 residues. Germline CDR1 and CDR2: SGDLS and YYNGEE. CDR3 residues: CASSPRGFLSIETQYF. Here the CDR3 DNA reads TGTGCCAGCAGCCCCAGGGGGTTTTTATCCATAGAGACCCAGTACTTC.

Here the CDR3 reads CASSRTGTGPYGYTF. CDR3 in DNA: TGTGCCAGCAGCCGAACCGGGACAGGTCCGTATGGCTACACCTTC. This chain connects TRBV3-1 to TRBJ1-2; TRBD1 aligns across 8 bases. Losses at the gene ends were 4 bases for V and 5 bases for J; bases not matched to a gene: 9. The germline gives CDR1 LGHDT, CDR2 YNNKEL (reference sequence). CDR3 length equals 15 residues.

In its sample, this clonotype was seen a few times. The V and J genes are TRBV20-1 and TRBJ2-7; the D gene is possibly TRBD1 (5 bases). V lost 2 bases and J lost 3, with 8 bases in between. This CDR3 is built from 12 residues. CDR1 is DFQATT, CDR2 SNEGSKA, per germline (reference sequence). CDR3 bases: TGCAGTGCTAGACGACAGTTCTACGAGCAGTACTTC. It is translated as CSARRQFYEQYF.

This clonotype has a count of ten or more. The genes are TRBV20-1 and TRBJ2-3; 8 bases map to TRBD2. Germline V CDR1 and CDR2: DFQATT, SNEGSKA (reference sequence). CDR3 length: 13 amino acids. J lost 5 bases, V lost 5 bases, and 6 bases had no gene match. The CDR3, as DNA: TGCAGTGCTTCTGCCGGGGGGGGAGATACGCAGTATTTT. Its translation: CSASAGGGDTQYF.

The genes are TRBV11-2 and TRBJ2-7, with D possibly TRBD2 on 6 matching bases. CDR1 and CDR2 from the germline V gene are SGHAT and FQNNGV. V lost 4 bases and J 5 bases, leaving 12 bases between the germline ends. The CDR3 loop spans 13 amino acids. The CDR3 protein is CASSSGVKDEQYF. The CDR3 nucleotides are TGTGCCAGCAGCTCGGGAGTAAAGGACGAGCAGTACTTC.

For this clonotype: A much larger clone lies one base from this, so it may be a read error. The rearrangement joins TRBV15 to TRBJ1-4; D perhaps matches TRBD1 (5 bases). CDR1 is LNHNV, CDR2 YYDKDF, per germline (reference sequence). The CDR3 is 15 amino acids. CDR3 sequence: CATSGDKGDNEKLFF. In nucleotides, the CDR3 is TGTGCCACCAGCGGAGATAAAGGGGACAATGAAAAACTGTTTTTT.

This clonotype was counted between two and nine times. The chain combines TRBV20-1 with TRBJ1-1; D might be TRBD1 (5 bases). This CDR3 contains 14 residues. Germline V gives CDR1 DFQATT, CDR2 SNEGSKA (reference sequence). Trimming took off 6 bases at V and 5 bases at J, with 19 bases between the two ends. The CDR3 here is CSAERAGAGTEAFF. The CDR3 DNA is TGCAGTGCCGAAAGGGCCGGGGCGGGGACTGAAGCTTTCTTT.

This clonotype was recorded a few times. This rearrangement joins TRBV29-1 to TRBJ1-2; 8 nucleotides line up with TRBD1. The trim removed 2 bases at V and 5 bases at J, leaving 7 bases unmatched. This CDR3 spans 14 amino acids. Germline V gene sequence: CDR1 SQVTM, CDR2 ANQGSEA. CDR3 region: CSVEQGAEGYGYTF. The CDR3 DNA follows: TGCAGCGTTGAACAGGGGGCGGAAGGATATGGCTACACCTTC.

This clonotype has just a few counts. The V and J genes are TRBV5-1 and TRBJ2-3, with 10 nucleotides matching TRBD2. CDR1 is SGHRS and CDR2 is YFSETQ in the germline V gene. This CDR3 contains 18 residues. With V trimmed by 0 bases and J by 3 bases, 10 bases remained unmatched. The CDR3 here is CASSLAGTSVPGTDTQYF. The CDR3 DNA reads as TGCGCCAGCAGCTTGGCCGGGACTAGCGTGCCCGGGACAGATACGCAGTATTTT.

The rearrangement joins TRBV7-9 to TRBJ1-2; TRBD1 is a possible D gene (6 bases). CDR3 length: 13 amino acids. From germline, CDR1 is SEHNR and CDR2 FQNEAQ (reference sequence). V was cut by 6 bases and J by 6 bases, with 14 bases left in between. CDR3 sequence reads: CASRPQGLHGYTF. DNA of the CDR3: TGTGCCAGCAGACCACAGGGATTGCATGGCTACACCTTC.

This clonotype was recorded at least ten times. The chain employs TRBV6-2 or TRBV6-3 and TRBJ1-1; D not resolved. The CDR3 runs 14 residues. Germline lookup yields CDR1 MNHEY and CDR2 SVGEGT. The V end was cut by 2 bases, the J end by 2 bases, with 9 bases between. In nucleotides, the CDR3 is TGTGCCAGCAGTTACGGCCCATTTAACACTGAAGCTTTCTTT. Translating gives CASSYGPFNTEAFF.

The V and J genes are TRBV4-2 and TRBJ2-3; 7 bases fit TRBD2. Germline CDR1 is LGHNA and CDR2 is YNFKEQ. This CDR3 is built from 17 residues. V shed 1 base, J shed 2 bases, and the junction held 9 bases outside the gene matches. CDR3 in DNA: TGTGCCAGCAGCCAAGGACTAGCCGGGGCATTCACAGATACGCAGTATTTT. Protein product: CASSQGLAGAFTDTQYF.

This clonotype turned up a few times. V and J are TRBV29-1 and TRBJ2-2; 7 bases agree with TRBD1. V gave up 5 bases and J gave up 5 bases; unmatched junction bases: 8. From germline, CDR1 is SQVTM and CDR2 ANQGSEA. This CDR3 is built from 14 residues. Here the CDR3 DNA reads TGCAGCGTTAGACAGGGAATCTTGACCGGGGAGCTGTTTTTT. Amino acid sequence: CSVRQGILTGELFF.

This clonotype was seen a handful of times. The chain couples TRBV28 to TRBJ2-7, with D unresolved. From germline, CDR1 is MDHEN and CDR2 SYDVKM. There are 12 residues in the CDR3. V lost 3 bases and J 5 bases, leaving 8 bases between the germline ends. CDR3 sequence: CASSFRLNEQYF. Here the CDR3 DNA reads TGTGCCAGCAGTTTTCGTCTCAACGAGCAGTACTTC.

This rearrangement joins TRBV20-1 to TRBJ1-1; D gene uncertain. Germline V gives CDR1 DFQATT, CDR2 SNEGSKA (reference sequence). The V gene lost 7 bases and the J gene lost 3 bases, with 6 bases spanning the gap. The CDR3 has 10 amino acids. The CDR3 coding sequence is TGCAGTGTTGCGGACACTGAAGCTTTCTTT. Protein product: CSVADTEAFF.

This chain connects TRBV12-3 or TRBV12-4 to TRBJ1-1; TRBD1 might be the D (6 bases). Trimming left V 3 bases short and J 8 bases short, with 16 bases between. The CDR3 has 14 residues. CDR3 residues: CASSFDRNFPEAFF. In nucleotides, the CDR3 is TGTGCCAGCAGTTTCGACAGGAACTTCCCGGAAGCTTTCTTT.

This clonotype was seen more than once but under ten times. This chain uses TRBV19 with TRBJ2-1; D gene unclear. This CDR3 is 15 amino acids long. CDR1 LNHDA and CDR2 SQIVND come from the germline V gene (reference sequence). With 5 bases removed from V and 0 bases from J, the gap between germline ends came to 11 bases. In DNA, the CDR3 is TGTGCCAGTAGTGCCCACTCTAGCTCCTACAATGAGCAGTTCTTC. It is translated as CASSAHSSSYNEQFF.

This chain uses TRBV2 with TRBJ2-2; D is unresolved. Germline loops: CDR1 SNHLY, CDR2 FYNNEI. CDR3 size: 11 residues. Trimming removed 9 bases from V and 8 bases from J, with 10 bases in between. CDR3 protein: CASRVRGELFF. CDR3 coding DNA: TGTGCCAGTAGAGTTAGGGGGGAGCTGTTTTTT. The whole variable domain, remainder taken from reference TRBV2 and TRBJ2-2, is EPEVTQTPSHQVTQMGQEVILRCVPISNHLYFYWYRQILGQKVEFLVSFYNNEISEKSEIFDDQFSVERPDGSNFTLKIRSTKLEDSAMYFCASRVRGELFFGEGSRLTVL.

CDR3 nucleotide sequence: TGTGCCAGTAGCCTATCGACAGGGAGCTCCTATAATTCACCCCTCCACTTT. Amino acids: CASSLSTGSSYNSPLHF. This sequence joins TRBV19 and TRBJ1-6; TRBD1 aligns across 7 bases. After removal of 6 bases from V and 0 bases from J, the junction contained 8 bases not matched to a gene. The CDR3 spans 17 residues. Germline V gene data show CDR1 as LNHDA and CDR2 as SQIVND (reference sequence).

The chain combines TRBV7-9 with TRBJ1-1; the D is unclear. The CDR3 extends over 13 amino acids. V was clipped by 1 base and J by 10 bases, with 13 bases between them. Germline values: CDR1 SEHNR, CDR2 FQNEAQ (reference sequence). The CDR3 reads CASSLEEGLGAFF. The CDR3 DNA follows: TGTGCCAGCAGCTTAGAGGAGGGCTTAGGAGCTTTCTTT.

This clonotype was seen repeatedly, ten times or more. The chain carries TRBV6-6 and TRBJ1-1; TRBD1 matches 8 bases. The CDR3 length is 13 residues. V trimming: 4 bases; J trimming: 9 bases; junction bases outside the gene matches: 7. Germline assignment: CDR1 MNHNY and CDR2 SVGAGI (reference sequence). The CDR3 sequence: CASSSTGGTKAFF. CDR3 bases: TGTGCCAGCAGTTCTACAGGGGGGACTAAAGCTTTCTTT.

The sample holds a few counts of this clonotype. V and J are TRBV11-3 and TRBJ1-2; D remains ambiguous. The CDR3 covers 13 residues. Per germline, CDR1 SGHNT and CDR2 YENEEA. V was trimmed by 4 bases and J by 2 bases, leaving 8 bases between them. For the CDR3, the DNA is TGTGCCAGCAGCTCCGCGCAGAACTATGGCTACACCTTC. Encoded protein: CASSSAQNYGYTF.